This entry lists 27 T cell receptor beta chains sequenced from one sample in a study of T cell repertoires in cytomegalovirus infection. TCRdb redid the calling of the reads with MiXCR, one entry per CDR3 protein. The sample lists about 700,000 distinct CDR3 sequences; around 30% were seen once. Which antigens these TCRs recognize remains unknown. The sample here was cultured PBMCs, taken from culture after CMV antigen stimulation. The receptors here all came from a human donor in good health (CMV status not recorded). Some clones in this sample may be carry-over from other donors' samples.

As DNA, the CDR3 is TGTGCCAGCAGCTCCTCAGGTGGGGTAATGGGCCAAGAGACCCAGTACTTC. Translated, it gives CASSSSGGVMGQETQYF. The chain combines TRBV7-2 with TRBJ2-5; D unresolved. With 4 bases removed from V and 1 base from J, the gap between germline ends came to 19 bases. The CDR3 contains 17 residues. Germline loops: CDR1 SGHTA, CDR2 FQGNSA.

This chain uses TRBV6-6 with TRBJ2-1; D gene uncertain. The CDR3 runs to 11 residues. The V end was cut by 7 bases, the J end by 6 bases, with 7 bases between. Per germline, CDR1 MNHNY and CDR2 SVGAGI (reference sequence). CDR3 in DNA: TGTGCCAGCACCACCGGCAATGAGCAGTTCTTC. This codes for CASTTGNEQFF.

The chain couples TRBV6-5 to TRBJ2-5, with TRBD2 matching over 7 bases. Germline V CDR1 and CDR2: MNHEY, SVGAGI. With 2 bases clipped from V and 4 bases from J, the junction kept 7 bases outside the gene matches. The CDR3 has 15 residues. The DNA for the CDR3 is TGTGCCAGCAGTTACACCGGACTAGGGAGAGAGACCCAGTACTTC. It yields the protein CASSYTGLGRETQYF.

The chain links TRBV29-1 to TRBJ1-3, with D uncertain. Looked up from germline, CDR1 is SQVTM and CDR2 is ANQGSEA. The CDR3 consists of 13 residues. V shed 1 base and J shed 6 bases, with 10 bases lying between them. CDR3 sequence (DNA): TGCAGCGTTGAAGGCCTCCCGGAAAACACCATATATTTT. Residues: CSVEGLPENTIYF.

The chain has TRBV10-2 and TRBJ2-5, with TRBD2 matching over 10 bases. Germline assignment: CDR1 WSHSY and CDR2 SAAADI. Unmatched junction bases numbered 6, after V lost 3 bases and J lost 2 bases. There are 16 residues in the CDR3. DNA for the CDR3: TGCGCCAGCAGTGACCCCGGGACTAGCGTTCAAGAGACCCAGTACTTC. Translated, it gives CASSDPGTSVQETQYF.

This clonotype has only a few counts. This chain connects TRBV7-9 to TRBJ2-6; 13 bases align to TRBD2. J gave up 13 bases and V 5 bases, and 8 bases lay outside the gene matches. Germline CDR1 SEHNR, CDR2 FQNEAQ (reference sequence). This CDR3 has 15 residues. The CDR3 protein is CASSATSGGAQVLTF. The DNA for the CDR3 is TGTGCCAGCAGCGCTACTAGCGGGGGGGCACAAGTCCTGACTTTC.

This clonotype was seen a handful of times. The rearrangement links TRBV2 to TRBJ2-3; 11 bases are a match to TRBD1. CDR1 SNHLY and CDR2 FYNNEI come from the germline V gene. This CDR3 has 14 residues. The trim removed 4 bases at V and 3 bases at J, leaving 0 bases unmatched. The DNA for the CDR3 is TGTGCCAGCAGTGGGGACAGGGGGACAGATACGCAGTATTTT. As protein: CASSGDRGTDTQYF.

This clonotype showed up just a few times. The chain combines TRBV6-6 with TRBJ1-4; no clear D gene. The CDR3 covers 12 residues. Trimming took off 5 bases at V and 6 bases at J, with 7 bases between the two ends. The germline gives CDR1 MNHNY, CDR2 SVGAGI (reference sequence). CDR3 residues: CASSGVDEKLFF. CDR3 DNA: TGTGCCAGCAGTGGGGTTGATGAAAAACTGTTTTTT.

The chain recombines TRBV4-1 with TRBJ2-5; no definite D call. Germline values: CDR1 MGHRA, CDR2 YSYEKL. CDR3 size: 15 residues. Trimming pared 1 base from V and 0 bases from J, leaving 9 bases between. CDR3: CASSQGLGDQETQYF. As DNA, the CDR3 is TGCGCCAGCAGCCAAGGGCTAGGAGACCAAGAGACCCAGTACTTC.

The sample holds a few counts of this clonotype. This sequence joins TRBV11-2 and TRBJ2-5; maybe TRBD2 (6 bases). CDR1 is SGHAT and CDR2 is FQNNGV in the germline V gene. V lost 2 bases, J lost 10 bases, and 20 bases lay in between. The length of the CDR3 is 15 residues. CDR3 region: CASSLSGTLTRVQYF. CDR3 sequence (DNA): TGTGCCAGCAGCTTATCCGGGACTCTTACTCGGGTCCAGTACTTC.

The CDR3: CASSLEGAGQYF. Written as DNA, the CDR3 is TGTGCCAGCAGTTTGGAGGGGGCGGGGCAGTATTTT. The rearrangement joins TRBV12-3 or TRBV12-4 to TRBJ2-3; D is perhaps TRBD1 (7 bases). The V gene lost 3 bases and the J gene lost 11 bases, with 12 bases spanning the gap. The CDR3 runs 12 residues.

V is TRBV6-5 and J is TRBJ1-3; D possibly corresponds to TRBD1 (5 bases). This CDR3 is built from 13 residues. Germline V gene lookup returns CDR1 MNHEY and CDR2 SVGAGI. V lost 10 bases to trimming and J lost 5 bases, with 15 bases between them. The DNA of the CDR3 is TGTGCCACCTCGGGCGGGGGGAGAAACACCATATATTTT. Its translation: CATSGGGRNTIYF.

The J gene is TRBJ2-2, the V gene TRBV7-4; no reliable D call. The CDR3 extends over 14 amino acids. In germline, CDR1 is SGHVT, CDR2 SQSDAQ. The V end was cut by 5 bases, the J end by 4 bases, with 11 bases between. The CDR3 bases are TGTGCCAGCAGCCGCAGACCTAGCACCGGGGAGCTGTTTTTT. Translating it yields CASSRRPSTGELFF.

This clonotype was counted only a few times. CDR3 sequence (DNA): TGTGCCAGCAGTTACTCTCGGCACACCCCGGCGAGCTCCTACAATGAGCAGTTCTTC. It codes for CASSYSRHTPASSYNEQFF. The chain recombines TRBV6-5 with TRBJ2-1; D uncertain. The germline V and J ends were trimmed by 0 bases and 0 bases, with 18 bases remaining between them. CDR3 length: 19 amino acids. Germline-derived CDR1 and CDR2 are MNHEY and SVGAGI.

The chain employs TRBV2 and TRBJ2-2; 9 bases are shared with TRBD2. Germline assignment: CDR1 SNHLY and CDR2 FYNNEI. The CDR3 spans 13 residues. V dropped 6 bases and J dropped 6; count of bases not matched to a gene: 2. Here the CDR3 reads CASRGLAPGELFF. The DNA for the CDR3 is TGTGCCAGCAGGGGACTAGCCCCCGGGGAGCTGTTTTTT.

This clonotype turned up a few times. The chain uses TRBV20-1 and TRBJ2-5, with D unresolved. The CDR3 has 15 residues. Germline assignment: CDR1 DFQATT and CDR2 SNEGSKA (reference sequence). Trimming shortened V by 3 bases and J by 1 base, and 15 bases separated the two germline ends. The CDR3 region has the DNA TGCAGTGCTAGCCCGCGTGGCTGGGTCCAAGAGACCCAGTACTTC. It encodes CSASPRGWVQETQYF.

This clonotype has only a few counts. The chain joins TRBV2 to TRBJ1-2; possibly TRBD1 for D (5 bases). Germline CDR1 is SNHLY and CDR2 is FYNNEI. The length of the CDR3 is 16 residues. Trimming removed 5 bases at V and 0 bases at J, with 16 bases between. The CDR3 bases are TGTGCCAGCAGTACCGACAGAATCCCAACTAACTATGGCTACACCTTC. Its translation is CASSTDRIPTNYGYTF.

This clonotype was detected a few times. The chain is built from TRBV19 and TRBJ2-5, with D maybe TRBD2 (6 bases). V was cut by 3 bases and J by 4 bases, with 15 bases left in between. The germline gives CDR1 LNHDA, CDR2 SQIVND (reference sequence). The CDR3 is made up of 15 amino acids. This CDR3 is CASSILLRRGETQYF. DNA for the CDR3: TGTGCCAGTAGTATTTTACTCCGGAGGGGAGAGACCCAGTACTTC.

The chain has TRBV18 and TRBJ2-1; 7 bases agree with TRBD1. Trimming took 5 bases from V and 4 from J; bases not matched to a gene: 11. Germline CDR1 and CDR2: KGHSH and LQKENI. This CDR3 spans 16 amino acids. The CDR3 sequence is CASSWGTGTVYNEQFF. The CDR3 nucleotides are TGTGCCAGCTCATGGGGAACCGGGACAGTATACAATGAGCAGTTCTTC.

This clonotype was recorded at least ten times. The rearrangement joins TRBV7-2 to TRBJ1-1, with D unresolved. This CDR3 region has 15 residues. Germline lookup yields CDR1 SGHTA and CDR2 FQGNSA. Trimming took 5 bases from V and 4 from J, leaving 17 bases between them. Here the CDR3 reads CASSQAYRASTEAFF. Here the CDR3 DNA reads TGTGCCAGCAGCCAAGCTTATAGGGCGAGCACTGAAGCTTTCTTT.

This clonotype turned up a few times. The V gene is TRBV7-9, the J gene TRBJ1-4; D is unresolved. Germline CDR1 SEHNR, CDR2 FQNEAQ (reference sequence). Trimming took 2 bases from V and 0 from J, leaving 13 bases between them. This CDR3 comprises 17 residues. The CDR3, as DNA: TGTGCCAGCAGCTTATTCCCCCCTCAGGCAACTAATGAAAAACTGTTTTTT. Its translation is CASSLFPPQATNEKLFF.

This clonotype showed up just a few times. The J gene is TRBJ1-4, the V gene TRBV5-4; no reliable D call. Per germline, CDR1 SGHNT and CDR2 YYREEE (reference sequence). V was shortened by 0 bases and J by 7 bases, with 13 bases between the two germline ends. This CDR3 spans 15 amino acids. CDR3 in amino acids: CASSLAATSGEKLFF. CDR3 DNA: TGTGCCAGCAGCTTGGCCGCGACATCCGGTGAAAAACTGTTTTTT.

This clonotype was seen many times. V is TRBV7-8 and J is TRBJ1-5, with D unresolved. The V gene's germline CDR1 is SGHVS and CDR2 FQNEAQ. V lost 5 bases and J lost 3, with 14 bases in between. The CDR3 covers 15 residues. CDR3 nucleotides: TGTGCCAGCAGCGCCACAAATACCTTCAATCAGCCCCAGCATTTT. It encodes CASSATNTFNQPQHF.

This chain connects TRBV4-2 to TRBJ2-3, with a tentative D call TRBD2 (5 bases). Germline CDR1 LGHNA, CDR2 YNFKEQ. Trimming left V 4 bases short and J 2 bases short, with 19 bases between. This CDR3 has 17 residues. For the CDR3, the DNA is TGTGCCAGCAGCCCTCGGCTAGCCTTAAGTCTCACAGATACGCAGTATTTT. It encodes CASSPRLALSLTDTQYF.

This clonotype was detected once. The CDR3 DNA reads as TGCAGTCCACTAGGGTGGTGGGGGGGCCGGACTCAAGAGACCCAGTACTTC. This encodes CSPLGWWGGRTQETQYF. This chain connects TRBV20-1 to TRBJ2-5; D might be TRBD2 (7 bases). CDR3 length: 17 amino acids. Between the trimmed V and J ends, which lost 8 bases and 2 bases, there was a span of 27 bases. CDR1 is DFQATT and CDR2 is SNEGSKA in the germline V gene (reference sequence).

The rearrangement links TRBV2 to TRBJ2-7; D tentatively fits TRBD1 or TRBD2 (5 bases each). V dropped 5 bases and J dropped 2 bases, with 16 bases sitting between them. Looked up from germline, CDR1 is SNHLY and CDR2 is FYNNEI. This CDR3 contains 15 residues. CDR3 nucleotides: TGTGCCAGCAGTTTCCCCGGGACCCCGACCTACGAGCAGTACTTC. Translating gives CASSFPGTPTYEQYF.

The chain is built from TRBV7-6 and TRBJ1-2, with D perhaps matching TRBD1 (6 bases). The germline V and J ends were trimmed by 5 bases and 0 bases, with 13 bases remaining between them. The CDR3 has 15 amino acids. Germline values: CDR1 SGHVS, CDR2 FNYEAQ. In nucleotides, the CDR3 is TGTGCCAGCAGCCCCGGACAGTTTACTAACTATGGCTACACCTTC. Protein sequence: CASSPGQFTNYGYTF. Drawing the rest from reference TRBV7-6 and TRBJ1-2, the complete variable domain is GAGVSQSPRYKVTKRGQDVALRCDPISGHVSLYWYRQALGQGPEFLTYFNYEAQQDKSGLPNDRFSAERPEGSISTLTIQRTEQRDSAMYRCASSPGQFTNYGYTFGSGTRLTVV.